Following are 13 T cell receptor beta chains from one sample sequenced in a study of molecular identifiers for immune sequencing clone quantification. TCRdb redid the calling of the PCR reads with MiXCR, one entry per CDR3 protein. Here the sample spans about 640,000 distinct CDR3 sequences, less than 20% being singletons. Source material: naive CD8+ T cells from blood, with Jurkat cell RNA spiked in. The subset denotes: FACS-sorted CD8+CD4-CCR7+CD45RA+ naive T cells. These TCRs come from a human donor in good health. Some libraries in this study had Jurkat cell RNA spiked in.

This rearrangement joins TRBV4-3 to TRBJ2-1; TRBD1 aligns across 7 bases. The CDR3 sequence is 17 residues long. In germline, CDR1 is LGHNA, CDR2 YSLEER. The trim removed 0 bases at V and 1 base at J, leaving 6 bases unmatched. The CDR3 reads CASSQDPSTGSYNEQFF. CDR3 sequence (DNA): TGCGCCAGCAGCCAAGATCCCTCGACAGGGTCCTACAATGAGCAGTTCTTC.

The chain has TRBV19 and TRBJ2-7, with a weak D call TRBD2 (6 bases). With 3 bases removed from V and 2 bases from J, the gap between germline ends came to 29 bases. This CDR3 is built from 20 residues. Germline CDR1 reads LNHDA; CDR2 reads SQIVND (reference sequence). CDR3 nucleotides: TGTGCCAGTAGTATGGCCAGCGAAACAGGACGGAGCGGGTCAACCTACGAGCAGTACTTC. Translating gives CASSMASETGRSGSTYEQYF.

This clonotype was counted a few times. The chain has TRBV6-1 and TRBJ2-2; D is unclear. There are 12 residues in the CDR3. The germline CDR1 and CDR2 sequences are MNHNS and SASEGT. Between the trimmed V and J ends, which lost 3 bases and 7 bases, there was a span of 6 bases. CDR3 DNA sequence: TGTGCCAGCAGTGACTGGGGCGGGGAGCTGTTTTTT. Translation gives CASSDWGGELFF.

This clonotype has at least ten counts. The chain joins TRBV4-3 to TRBJ1-3; 9 nucleotides line up with TRBD1. This CDR3 comprises 15 residues. Germline V CDR1 and CDR2: LGHNA, YSLEER. The J segment lost 5 bases and the V segment lost 5 bases, leaving 7 bases of the junction unmatched. The CDR3 loop reads CASSEGTGPRNTIYF. The CDR3 DNA reads TGCGCCAGCAGCGAGGGGACAGGGCCTCGAAACACCATATATTTT.

This clonotype was counted between two and nine times. The chain links TRBV29-1 to TRBJ1-2; D not certain. The germline CDR1 and CDR2 sequences are SQVTM and ANQGSEA. Trimming removed 7 bases at V and 8 bases at J, with 14 bases between. CDR3 length: 11 amino acids. The CDR3 DNA follows: TGCAGCGGGGTGGGTCGTGGAGGCTACACCTTC. Its translation is CSGVGRGGYTF.

This clonotype has just one count. It is likely a read error, because the conserved phenylalanine at the end of the CDR3 is missing. The genes are TRBV20-1 and TRBJ1-1, with TRBD1 matching 7 bases. Losses at the gene ends were 3 bases for V and 4 bases for J; bases not matched to a gene: 17. Germline assignment: CDR1 DFQATT and CDR2 SNEGSKA (reference sequence). This CDR3 has 17 amino acids. CDR3 sequence (DNA): TGCAGTGCTAGGAAGGGACAGACGAACCTATTAAGCACTGAAGCTTTCCTT. Residues: CSARKGQTNLLSTEAFL.

Notes on this clonotype: A much bigger clone sits one base away, suggesting this may be a read error. The chain combines TRBV21-1 with TRBJ1-6; no DNA check was done on the table's D call, TRBD1. TRBV21-1 is a recognized pseudogene. There are 17 residues in the CDR3. For the CDR3, the DNA is TGTGCCAGCAGCAAAGAAGGATGGGGGGTCCCAAATTCACCCCTCCCCTTT. It specifies CASSKEGWGVPNSPLPF.

Note on this clonotype: A read error may explain this, as a much larger clone is one base away. This CDR3 fails to terminate in the conserved phenylalanine or tryptophan, so it likely reflects a read error. V usage is TRBV6-2 or TRBV6-3 and J usage is TRBJ2-7; a possible D gene is TRBD1 (6 bases). V dropped 2 bases and J dropped 4 bases, with 9 bases sitting between them. From germline, CDR1 is MNHEY and CDR2 SVGEGT. This CDR3 contains 13 residues. CDR3 region: CASSYLTGYEQYS. CDR3 bases: TGTGCCAGCAGTTACCTTACAGGGTACGAGCAGTACTCC.

This clonotype was recorded many times. V is TRBV6-2 or TRBV6-3 and J is TRBJ2-2, with unresolved D. CDR1 is MNHEY and CDR2 is SVGEGT in the germline V gene. V was shortened by 7 bases and J by 4 bases, with 4 bases between the two germline ends. The CDR3 totals 11 residues. CDR3 region: CASTGTGELFF. The CDR3 DNA follows: TGTGCCAGCACGGGCACCGGGGAGCTGTTTTTT.

Concerning this clonotype itself: This clone may be a read error of a much larger clone one base away. This chain connects TRBV6-6 to TRBJ1-5; 8 bases fit TRBD1. The V gene's germline CDR1 is MNHNY and CDR2 SVGAGI (reference sequence). The CDR3 sequence is 15 residues long. Here the CDR3 reads CASSYQTYGTGDRRF. The CDR3 DNA is TGTGCCAGCAGTTACCAAACCTACGGGACAGGTGATCGGCGTTTT.

In its sample, this clonotype was seen many times. The V call is TRBV7-9, the J call TRBJ2-5; 11 positions match TRBD1. CDR1 is SEHNR and CDR2 is FQNEAQ in the germline V gene (reference sequence). The J segment lost 0 bases and the V segment lost 0 bases, leaving 9 bases of the junction unmatched. The CDR3 sequence is 19 residues long. The CDR3 loop is CASSLAGTGGSEYQETQYF. CDR3 in DNA: TGTGCCAGCAGCTTAGCCGGGACAGGGGGATCCGAGTACCAAGAGACCCAGTACTTC.

This clonotype has more than one count but fewer than ten. The chain links TRBV6-2 or TRBV6-3 to TRBJ2-1; perhaps TRBD2 as D (6 bases). Germline V gene lookup returns CDR1 MNHEY and CDR2 SVGEGT. Trimming removed 4 bases at V and 16 bases at J, with 38 bases between. CDR3 length: 19 residues. The chain's CDR3 is CASSLQTGTLTTLTRSYFF. The CDR3 DNA sequence: TGTGCCAGCAGTTTGCAAACCGGGACCCTTACGACCCTGACTAGGTCTTACTTCTTC.

The rearrangement joins TRBV30 to TRBJ2-3; no clear D gene. The CDR3 has 13 amino acids. Germline CDR1 is GTSNPN and CDR2 is SVGIG (reference sequence). CDR3 sequence (DNA): TGTGCTGGATCGGCGGTTAGCACAGATACGCAGTATTTT. Amino acids: CAGSAVSTDTQYF.